A selection of T cell receptor beta chains follows, all from one sample in a study of vaccination and CD4 T cells after COVID-19. TCRdb processed the PCR reads anew with MiXCR; each CDR3 protein has one entry. This table has roughly 19,000 distinct CDR3 sequences, over 35% appearing once. Their antigens remain unidentified. Sequencing was performed on CD4+ T cells from blood, cultured in vitro, taken about 7 months after SARS-CoV-2 vaccination. These receptors were obtained from a human donor who had recovered from COVID-19. The CDR3 runs from the conserved cysteine through the conserved F or W.

J: TRBJ2-7
V: TRBV20-1
CDR3: CSAIKREAYEQYF

J: TRBJ2-1
V: TRBV7-6
CDR3: CASSLAAGHEQFF

J: TRBJ2-3
V: TRBV11-2
CDR3: CASRQTGLADTDTQYF

J: TRBJ1-2
V: TRBV20-1
CDR3: CSAREDRGLGYTF

J: TRBJ2-7
V: TRBV11-3
CDR3: CASTGGRLNYEQYF

J: TRBJ1-2
V: TRBV30
CDR3: CAWSQQSDYGYTF

J: TRBJ2-5
V: TRBV28
CDR3: CASSLAGGGQETQYF

J: TRBJ2-7
V: TRBV20-1
CDR3: CSASIPGVSYEQYF

J: TRBJ2-3
V: TRBV27
CDR3: CASSFGFTDTQYF

J: TRBJ1-1
V: TRBV10-2
CDR3: CASSDGAGRGTEAFF

J: TRBJ1-5
V: TRBV7-9
CDR3: CASSLDTQPQHF

J: TRBJ1-2
V: TRBV19
CDR3: CASSIKGTLYTF